The rows below give T cell receptor beta chains drawn from one sample of a study of cytomegalovirus exposure and HLA in healthy donors. Sequenced by immunoSEQ multiplex PCR; TCRdb stores in-frame clones only, minus some. The sample has some 87,000 clones; about three quarters are singletons. Specimen: PBMCs. The source of these receptors is a woman aged 45 to 65 in good health and CMV-seropositive. Both conserved end residues are part of each CDR3. Fields, in order: J gene, V gene, clone size, CDR3 length, D gene, CDR3 DNA, CDR3 protein. A D gene is named only where the DNA matches it firmly. Clone size is stated in some rows and not others, as once, few, many or a class when expanded.

TRBJ2-1,TRBV2,.,14,TRBD2,TGTGCCAGCAGTACCGGACTAGCCGTCAATGAGCAGTTCTTC,CASSTGLAVNEQFF
TRBJ2-7,TRBV5-4,.,15,.,TGTGCCAGCAGCTCAAAGCGGACGGCTACCTACGAGCAGTACTTC,CASSSKRTATYEQYF
TRBJ1-6,TRBV27,.,15,TRBD1,TGTGCCAGCAGTTTATCAAGGGGGCCGAATTCACCCCTCCACTTT,CASSLSRGPNSPLHF
TRBJ1-6,TRBV27,.,15,TRBD1,TGTGCCAGCAGTTTATCGAGGACAGGGGGTTCACCCCTCCACTTT,CASSLSRTGGSPLHF
TRBJ2-1,TRBV6-1,.,18,TRBD2,TGTGCCAGCAGTGAAGCCTCTAGCGGGAGCGTATCCTACAATGAGCAGTTCTTC,CASSEASSGSVSYNEQFF
TRBJ2-7,TRBV18,.,14,TRBD1,TGTGCCAGCTCACCGAATCCAGGGGGCGCCGAGCAGTACTTC,CASSPNPGGAEQYF
TRBJ1-5,TRBV28,few,14,TRBD1,TGTGCCAGCAGTTTGGGGACAGGGTTCCAGCCCCAGCATTTT,CASSLGTGFQPQHF
TRBJ2-7,TRBV6-1,.,10,.,TGTGCCAGCAGCCGGGGAGAGCAGTACTTC,CASSRGEQYF
TRBJ2-7,TRBV28,.,14,.,TGTGCCAGCAGTTTAACAATCCTTTCCGGGGAGCAGTACTTC,CASSLTILSGEQYF
TRBJ2-2,TRBV6-1,.,13,TRBD2,TGTGCCGGGGAGGGTGAGAACACCGGGGAGCTGTTTTTT,CAGEGENTGELFF
TRBJ1-1,TRBV11-2,.,12,.,TGTGCCAGCAGCCCCCAGGGCCTTGAAGCTTTCTTT,CASSPQGLEAFF
TRBJ2-3,TRBV19,.,13,.,TGTGCCAGTAGTTCGGGGTTCACAGATACGCAGTATTTT,CASSSGFTDTQYF
TRBJ2-7,TRBV7-2,.,11,.,TGTGCCAGCAGCACCTATGGCGAGCAGTACTTC,CASSTYGEQYF
TRBJ2-1,TRBV13,.,16,.,TGTGCCAGCAGCTTCCTAGTAACTAGCTCCTACAATGAGCAGTTCTTC,CASSFLVTSSYNEQFF
TRBJ2-5,TRBV10-3,.,14,TRBD2,TGTGCCACCTCGCCAGCGGGAGGGGAAGAGACCCAGTACTTC,CATSPAGGEETQYF
TRBJ1-1,TRBV11-2,.,15,TRBD1,TGTGCCAGCAGCTTCCCTCAGGGGGTGAACACTGAAGCTTTCTTT,CASSFPQGVNTEAFF
TRBJ2-7,TRBV30,.,14,TRBD1,TGTGCCTGGAGCCTTGGGACAGGACGTTACGAGCAGTACTTC,CAWSLGTGRYEQYF
TRBJ2-3,TRBV19,few,13,.,TGTGCCAGTAGTATACAGGGGACAGATACGCAGTATTTT,CASSIQGTDTQYF
TRBJ1-1,TRBV6-5,.,14,TRBD1,TGTGCCAGCAGCAAACAGGGGGGGAACACTGAAGCTTTCTTT,CASSKQGGNTEAFF
TRBJ2-1,TRBV11-2,once,13,.,TGTGCCAGCACCCTAGGGGGGGAGGGTGAGCAGTTCTTC,CASTLGGEGEQFF
TRBJ1-2,TRBV18,.,16,TRBD1,TGTGCCAGCTCACCCCAGGGACAGCTGGCTAACTATGGCTACACCTTC,CASSPQGQLANYGYTF
TRBJ2-7,TRBV7-8,once,13,.,TGTGCCAGCAGCTTAGGGACACCATACGAGCAGTACTTC,CASSLGTPYEQYF
TRBJ1-2,TRBV6-1,.,15,.,TGTGCCAGCAGTGAAGCGACAGGAGCTAACTATGGCTACACCTTC,CASSEATGANYGYTF
TRBJ2-2,TRBV9,.,13,TRBD1,TGTGCCAGCAGCAGACAGGGGAACGGGGAGCTGTTTTTT,CASSRQGNGELFF
TRBJ1-5,TRBV28,few,19,TRBD1,TGTGCCAGCAGTTCCCCACAGGGGGCGACGATCGACCGCAATCAGCCCCAGCATTTT,CASSSPQGATIDRNQPQHF
TRBJ2-1,TRBV28,.,13,TRBD1,TGTGCCAGCACTCACAGGGGGTTGAATGAGCAGTTCTTC,CASTHRGLNEQFF